Each of the 10 T cell receptor beta chains below was sequenced from the same sample in a study of CD8+CD57+ T cells in acquired aplastic anemia. Genomic DNA constituted the template upon which TCR beta VDJ and CDR3 profiling was performed. TCRdb called the reads again in MiXCR, with one record for every CDR3 protein. The table includes 120,000 or so distinct CDR3 sequences, roughly 40% detected once. Patients chosen for sequencing had CD8+CD57+ cells that had expanded, as shown by flow cytometry. Sample: sorted CD4+, CD8+, or CD8+CD57+ T cells (not recorded which) from PBMCs. The receptor set was obtained from a human donor with aplastic anemia.

Comments on this clonotype: One base away lies a much larger clone, so this may be a sequencing read error. This CDR3 is CASGLVGHSNTEAFF. CDR3 DNA sequence: TGTGCCAGCGGCTTAGTGGGACATTCTAACACTGAAGCTTTCTTT. V gene TRBV7-3 combines with J gene TRBJ1-1; TRBD1 is a possible D gene (6 bases). Germline V lookup: CDR1 SGHTA, CDR2 FQGTGA. The CDR3 has 15 amino acids.

This clonotype was picked up many times. This sequence joins TRBV6-6 and TRBJ2-7; D might be TRBD2 (6 bases). V was pared by 3 bases and J by 2 bases, with 14 bases between. The germline gives CDR1 MNHNY, CDR2 SVGAGI (reference sequence). This CDR3 is 15 amino acids long. The CDR3 DNA is TGTGCCAGCAGTTATACGGGGGAACTCCCCTACGAGCAGTACTTC. Protein: CASSYTGELPYEQYF.

At least ten counts were recorded for this clonotype. The rearrangement links TRBV11-3 to TRBJ2-2; no clear D. The V end was cut by 4 bases, the J end by 4 bases, with 7 bases between. The CDR3 loop spans 13 amino acids. CDR1 is SGHNT, CDR2 YENEEA, per germline. The CDR3: CASSSPSTGELFF. CDR3 coding DNA: TGTGCCAGCAGCTCCCCATCCACCGGGGAGCTGTTTTTT.

In its sample, this clonotype was seen once. CDR3: CATTETGGGEAFF. CDR3 DNA sequence: TGTGCCACGACTGAGACAGGGGGCGGTGAAGCTTTCTTT. This chain connects TRBV24-1 to TRBJ1-1, with TRBD1 identical over 10 bases. The germline gives CDR1 KGHDR, CDR2 SFDVKD. The CDR3 runs to 13 residues. V dropped 10 bases and J dropped 7; count of bases not matched to a gene: 8.

The chain joins TRBV12-5 to TRBJ2-7; D uncertain. This CDR3 is 12 amino acids long. Germline CDR1 is LGHNT and CDR2 is FRNRAP. V shed 0 bases and J shed 2 bases, with 2 bases lying between them. The CDR3 DNA reads as TGTGCTAGTGGTTTGGTAACCTACGAGCAGTACTTC. It translates to CASGLVTYEQYF.

The chain links TRBV15 to TRBJ2-3; no clear D. This CDR3 has 14 amino acids. V was trimmed by 3 bases and J by 0 bases, leaving 7 bases between them. CDR1 LNHNV and CDR2 YYDKDF come from the germline V gene (reference sequence). DNA for the CDR3: TGTGCCACCAGCAGGGACGGAAGCACAGATACGCAGTATTTT. Its protein product is CATSRDGSTDTQYF.

This clonotype occurred many times. This chain connects TRBV25-1 to TRBJ1-2; TRBD1 might be the D (6 bases). V was trimmed by 3 bases and J by 6 bases, leaving 17 bases between them. The germline gives CDR1 MGHDK, CDR2 SYGVNS. CDR3 length equals 15 residues. The CDR3 spells CASSEDPAGVHGYTF. The DNA of the CDR3 is TGTGCCAGCAGTGAGGACCCCGCAGGGGTCCATGGCTACACCTTC.

DNA of the CDR3: TGTGCCACCACCCTCTCGCTAGGGAGGTCCTACAATGAGCAGTTCTTC. It codes for CATTLSLGRSYNEQFF. The gene calls are TRBV10-3 and TRBJ2-1, with D possibly TRBD2 on 6 matching bases. This CDR3 has 16 amino acids. Germline CDR1 and CDR2: ENHRY and SYGVKD. Trimming took 10 bases from V and 1 from J, leaving 20 bases between them.

This clonotype appeared many times. The CDR3 spells CASSPEGALNGYTF. The CDR3 region has the DNA TGCGCCAGCAGCCCGGAAGGGGCCCTCAATGGCTACACCTTC. The chain joins TRBV5-1 to TRBJ1-2; tentative D call: TRBD1 (5 bases). This CDR3 spans 14 amino acids. V lost 4 bases, J lost 6 bases, and 16 bases lay in between. In germline, CDR1 is SGHRS, CDR2 YFSETQ.

This chain joins TRBV6-1 and TRBJ1-6; D not certain. CDR3 length equals 11 residues. Trimming removed 9 bases at V and 8 bases at J, with 8 bases between. The V gene's germline CDR1 is MNHNS and CDR2 SASEGT. The CDR3 sequence is CASGKDSPLHF. The CDR3 DNA reads TGTGCCAGTGGAAAGGATTCACCCCTCCACTTT.